This T cell receptor (beta chain) was recorded in a study of blood T cell repertoires in COVID-19 (TCRdb year 2020). Context from the whole study: Collaborator samples came from the United States, Italy and Spain and covered acute and convalescent phases of COVID-19. The material from the prospective study consisted of cDNA or gDNA derived from T cells, B-cell-depleted T cells, or PBMCs. Deeply sampled blood TCRbeta repertoires from subjects exposed to, actively infected with, or recovered from COVID-19 were included in the dataset. A freely available public database, intended as a resource for researchers studying the immune response to SARS-CoV-2, is where the repertoires were released. The samples were drawn from the first 160 participants of the ongoing ImmuneRACE study and from some 1,300 subjects provided by 6 global collaborators. A de-identified subject ID, COVID-19 status, age in years and sex were almost always included in the sample metadata. Where available, HLA class I and class II types were taken from metadata supplied by the sample provider and were not determined by assay-based typing. What the research found in general, with its limitations: How much clinical and demographic metadata was included differed by source and by participant, and the metadata was provided uncurated.

According to the germline V gene, CDR1 reads KGHSH and CDR2 reads LQKENI. The CDR3 runs 14 amino acids, cysteine and phenylalanine included. Left in the record is the CDR3 DNA by itself, 42 bases read in frame from the first base. Trimming accounts for 3 bases at V and 6 bases at J, while the number of junction bases matched to no gene is 7. The immunoSEQ Assay, a bias-controlled multiplex PCR, was used to amplify TCRbeta CDR3 regions from genomic DNA. The original methods were these. Within the assay, amplification of reference gene primers was used to estimate how many nucleated cells each sample contained. Sequence reads were collapsed and filtered to measure the absolute abundance of every unique TCRbeta CDR3 rearrangement. For each sample, productive Simpson clonality was calculated as the square root of Simpson's diversity index across productive rearrangements. TCRdb limited this immuneACCESS table to in-frame rearrangements with V and J called. A share of clones is missing; checked studies link under half to unresolved V genes, and the rest is unexplained. V and J calls and clone size follow that table, whereas D and trimming were derived from the DNA. In all, the sample holds 25,000 to 35,000 clones, and 85% of those were seen once. The ten most abundant clones make up around 6.6% of the sample.

Points on this clone: Its binding antigen is unknown. No per-base quality is available; no much larger clone lies one base away.

Each collaborating institution followed its own protocols to collect whole blood in K2EDTA tubes. For TCRbeta analysis, collaborator samples were shipped as frozen whole blood, as isolated PBMCs, or as DNA extracted from either sample type. Sequenced sample: peripheral blood. The chain uses TRBV18 and TRBJ2-7; a stretch of 8 junction bases matches TRBD1. The receptor was isolated from a man aged 60 to 75 with active COVID-19. The bases are TGTGCCAGCTCACCGGAGACAGGGGCGGCCGAGCAGTACTTC. The translation is CASSPETGAAEQYF.